The clone carrying this TCR beta chain was counted at least ten times. This sample stems from a study of CD8+CD57+ T cells in acquired aplastic anemia. Genomic DNA served as template for TCR beta VDJ and CDR3 profiling. TCRdb processed the reads anew with MiXCR; each CDR3 protein has one entry. The table includes about 150,000 distinct CDR3 sequences, less than 60% detected once. The sequenced patients had an expansion of CD8+CD57+ cells seen by flow cytometry. Among the patients, all had severe acquired aplastic anemia. Germline CDR1 SEHNR, CDR2 FQNEAQ (reference sequence). CDR3 length equals 14 residues. V lost 4 bases, J lost 2 bases, and 12 bases lay in between.

The sample taken for sequencing was sorted CD4+, CD8+, or CD8+CD57+ T cells (not recorded which) from PBMCs. The clonotype comes from a human donor with aplastic anemia. V gene TRBV7-9 combines with J gene TRBJ2-7; no clear D. The CDR3 protein is CASSYDGAPYEQYF. The CDR3 nucleotides read TGTGCCAGCAGCTACGACGGAGCACCCTACGAGCAGTACTTC.